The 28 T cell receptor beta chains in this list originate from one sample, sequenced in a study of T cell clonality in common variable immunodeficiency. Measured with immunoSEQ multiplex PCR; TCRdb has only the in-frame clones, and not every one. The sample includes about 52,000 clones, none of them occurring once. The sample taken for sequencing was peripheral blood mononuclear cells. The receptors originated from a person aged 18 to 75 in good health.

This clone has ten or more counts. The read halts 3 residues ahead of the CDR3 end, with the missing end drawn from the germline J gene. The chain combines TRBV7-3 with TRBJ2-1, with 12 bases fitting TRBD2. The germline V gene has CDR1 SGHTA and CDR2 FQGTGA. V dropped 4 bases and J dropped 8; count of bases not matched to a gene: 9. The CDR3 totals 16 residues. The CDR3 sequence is CASSSRTSGMLDEQFF. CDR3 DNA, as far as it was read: TGTGCCAGCAGCTCCCGGACTAGCGGGATGTTGGATGAG.

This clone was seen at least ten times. The DNA read from the CDR3 is TGCGCCAGCAGCCAAGCAGGTCCTGGGACC. It encodes CASSQAGPGT. The full-length CDR3 reads as CASSQAGPGTQYF. The V call is TRBV4-1, the J call TRBJ2-5; D is unclear. The read is 3 residues too short to cover the CDR3 end, so that end is filled in from the germline J gene. V gave up 1 base and J gave up 7 bases, with 10 bases separating them. CDR1 is MGHRA, CDR2 YSYEKL, per germline. CDR3 size: 13 residues.

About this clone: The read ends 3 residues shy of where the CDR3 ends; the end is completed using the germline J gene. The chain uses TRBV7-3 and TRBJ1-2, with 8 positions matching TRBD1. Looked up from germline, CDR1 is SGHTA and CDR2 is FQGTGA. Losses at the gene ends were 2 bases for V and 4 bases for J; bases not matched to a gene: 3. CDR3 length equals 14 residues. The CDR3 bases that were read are TGTGCCAGCAGCTTAGTGGGACAGGTCTATGGC. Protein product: CASSLVGQVYG. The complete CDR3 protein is CASSLVGQVYGYTF.

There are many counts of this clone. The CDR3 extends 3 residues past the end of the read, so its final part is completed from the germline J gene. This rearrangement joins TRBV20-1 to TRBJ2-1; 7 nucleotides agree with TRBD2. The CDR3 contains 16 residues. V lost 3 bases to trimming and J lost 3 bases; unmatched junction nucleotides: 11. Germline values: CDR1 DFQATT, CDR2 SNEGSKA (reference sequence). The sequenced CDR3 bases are TGCAGTGCTAGCAGTGGTCTAGCGGCCCTCTACAATGAG. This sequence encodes CSASSGLAALYNE. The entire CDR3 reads CSASSGLAALYNEQFF.

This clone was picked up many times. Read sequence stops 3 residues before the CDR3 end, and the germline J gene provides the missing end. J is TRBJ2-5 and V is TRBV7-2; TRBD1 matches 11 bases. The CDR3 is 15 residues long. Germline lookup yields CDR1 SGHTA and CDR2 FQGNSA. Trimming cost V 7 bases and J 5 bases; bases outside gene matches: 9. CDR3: CASTPGQGAWETQYF. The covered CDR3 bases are TGTGCCAGCACCCCCGGACAGGGGGCGTGGGAGACC.

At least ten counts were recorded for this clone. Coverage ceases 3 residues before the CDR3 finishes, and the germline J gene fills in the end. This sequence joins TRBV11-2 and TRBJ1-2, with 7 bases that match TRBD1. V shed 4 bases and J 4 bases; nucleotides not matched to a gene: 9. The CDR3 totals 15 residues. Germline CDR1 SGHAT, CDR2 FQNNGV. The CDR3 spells CASSWTAQGGYGYTF. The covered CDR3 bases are TGTGCCAGCAGCTGGACGGCCCAGGGGGGCTATGGC.

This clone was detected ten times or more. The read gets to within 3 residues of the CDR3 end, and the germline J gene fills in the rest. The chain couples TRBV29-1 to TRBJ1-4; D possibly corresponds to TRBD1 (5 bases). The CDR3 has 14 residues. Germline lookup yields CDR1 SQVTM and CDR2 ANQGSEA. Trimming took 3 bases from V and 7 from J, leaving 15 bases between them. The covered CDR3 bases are TGCAGCGTTGACTTAGGGACTGGCGGTGAAAAA. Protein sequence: CSVDLGTGGEK. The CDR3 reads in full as CSVDLGTGGEKLFF. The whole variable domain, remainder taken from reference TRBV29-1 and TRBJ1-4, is SAVISQKPSRDICQRGTSLTIQCQVDSQVTMMFWYRQQPGQSLTLIATANQGSEATYESGFVIDKFPISRPNLTFSTLTVSNMSPEDSSIYLCSVDLGTGGEKLFFGSGTQLSVL.

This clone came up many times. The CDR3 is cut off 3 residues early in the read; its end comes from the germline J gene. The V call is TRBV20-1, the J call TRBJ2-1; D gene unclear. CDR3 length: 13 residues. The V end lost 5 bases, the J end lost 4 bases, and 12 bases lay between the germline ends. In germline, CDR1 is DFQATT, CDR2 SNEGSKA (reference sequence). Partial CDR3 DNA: TGCAGTGCTCCCATGCGGCTTTACAATGAG. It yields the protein CSAPMRLYNE. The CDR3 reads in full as CSAPMRLYNEQFF.

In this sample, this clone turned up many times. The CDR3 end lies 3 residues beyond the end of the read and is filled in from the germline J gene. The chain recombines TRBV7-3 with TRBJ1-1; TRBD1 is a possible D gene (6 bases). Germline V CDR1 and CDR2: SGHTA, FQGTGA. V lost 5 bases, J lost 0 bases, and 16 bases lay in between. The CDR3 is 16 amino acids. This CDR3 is CASSRNGGAMNTEAFF. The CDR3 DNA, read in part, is TGTGCCAGCAGCCGAAATGGGGGGGCCATGAACACTGAA.

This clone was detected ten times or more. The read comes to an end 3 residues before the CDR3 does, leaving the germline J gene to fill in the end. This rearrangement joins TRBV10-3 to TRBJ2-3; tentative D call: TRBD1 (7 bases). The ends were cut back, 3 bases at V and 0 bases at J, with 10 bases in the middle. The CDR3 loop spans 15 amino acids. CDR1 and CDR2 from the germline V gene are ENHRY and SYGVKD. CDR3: CAISESGGSTDTQYF. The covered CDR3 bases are TGTGCCATCAGTGAATCAGGGGGGAGCACAGATACG.

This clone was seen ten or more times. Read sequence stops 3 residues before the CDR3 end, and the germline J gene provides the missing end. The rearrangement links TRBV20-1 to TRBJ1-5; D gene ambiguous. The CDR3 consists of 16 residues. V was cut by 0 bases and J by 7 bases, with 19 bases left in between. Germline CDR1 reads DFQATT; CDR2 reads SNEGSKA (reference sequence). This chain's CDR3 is CSAREKRILMRQPQHF. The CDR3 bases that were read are TGCAGTGCTAGAGAGAAAAGGATCCTAATGCGGCAGCCC.

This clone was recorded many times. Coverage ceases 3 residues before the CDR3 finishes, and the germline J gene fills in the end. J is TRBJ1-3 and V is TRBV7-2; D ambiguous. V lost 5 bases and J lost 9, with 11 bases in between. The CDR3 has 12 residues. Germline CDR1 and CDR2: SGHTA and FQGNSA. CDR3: CASSPTTATIYF. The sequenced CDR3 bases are TGTGCCAGCAGCCCGACTACGGCCACC.

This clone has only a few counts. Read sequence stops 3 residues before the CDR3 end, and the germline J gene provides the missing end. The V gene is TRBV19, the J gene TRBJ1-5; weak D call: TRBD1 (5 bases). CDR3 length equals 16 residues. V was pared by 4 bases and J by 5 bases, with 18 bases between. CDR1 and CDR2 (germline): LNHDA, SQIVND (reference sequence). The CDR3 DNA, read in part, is TGTGCCAGTAGTACTGCCCTGGGGGGAGGTTATCAGCCC. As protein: CASSTALGGGYQP. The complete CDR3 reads CASSTALGGGYQPQHF.

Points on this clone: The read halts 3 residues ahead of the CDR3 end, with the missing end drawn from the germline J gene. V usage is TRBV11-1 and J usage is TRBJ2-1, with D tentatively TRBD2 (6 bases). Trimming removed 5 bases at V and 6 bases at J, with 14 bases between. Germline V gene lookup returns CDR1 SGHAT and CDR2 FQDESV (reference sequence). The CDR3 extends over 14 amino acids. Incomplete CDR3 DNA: TGTGCCAGCAGCGTAGAGGGACTTTTCAATGAG. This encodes CASSVEGLFNE. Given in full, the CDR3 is CASSVEGLFNEQFF.

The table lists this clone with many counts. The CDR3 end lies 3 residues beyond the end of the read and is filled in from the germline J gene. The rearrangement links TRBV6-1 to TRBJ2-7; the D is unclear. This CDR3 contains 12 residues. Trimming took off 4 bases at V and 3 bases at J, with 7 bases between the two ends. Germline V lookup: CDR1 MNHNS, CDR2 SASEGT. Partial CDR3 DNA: TGTGCCAGCAGTGCAATCGGCTACGAG. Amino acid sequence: CASSAIGYE. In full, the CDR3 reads CASSAIGYEQYF.

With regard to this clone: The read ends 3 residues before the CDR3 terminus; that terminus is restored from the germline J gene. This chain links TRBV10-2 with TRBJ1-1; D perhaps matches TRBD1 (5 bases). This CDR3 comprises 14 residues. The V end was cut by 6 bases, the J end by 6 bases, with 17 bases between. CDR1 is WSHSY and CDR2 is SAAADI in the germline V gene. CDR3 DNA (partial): TGCGCCAGCAGAGAGGGACGGGGGATGGCTGAA. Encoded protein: CASREGRGMAE. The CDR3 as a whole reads CASREGRGMAEAFF.

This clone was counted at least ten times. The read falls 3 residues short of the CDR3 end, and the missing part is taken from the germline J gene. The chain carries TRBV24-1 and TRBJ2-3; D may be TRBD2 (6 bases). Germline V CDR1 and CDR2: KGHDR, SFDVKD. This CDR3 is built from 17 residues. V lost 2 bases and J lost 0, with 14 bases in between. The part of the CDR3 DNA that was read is TGTGCCACCAGTGATTGGAAGATCGGGGGAAGCACAGATACG. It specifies CATSDWKIGGSTDT. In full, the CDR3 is CATSDWKIGGSTDTQYF.

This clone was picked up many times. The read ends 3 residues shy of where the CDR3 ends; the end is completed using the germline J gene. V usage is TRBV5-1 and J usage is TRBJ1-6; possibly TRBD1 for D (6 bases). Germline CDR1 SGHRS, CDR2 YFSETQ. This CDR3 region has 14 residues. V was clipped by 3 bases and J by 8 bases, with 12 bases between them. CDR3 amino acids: CASSSGTRDSPLHF. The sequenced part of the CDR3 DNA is TGCGCCAGCAGCTCCGGGACAAGGGATTCACCC. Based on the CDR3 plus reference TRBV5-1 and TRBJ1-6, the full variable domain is KAGVTQTPRYLIKTRGQQVTLSCSPISGHRSVSWYQQTPGQGLQFLFEYFSETQRNKGNFPGRFSGRQFSNSRSEMNVSTLELGDSALYLCASSSGTRDSPLHFGNGTRLTVT.

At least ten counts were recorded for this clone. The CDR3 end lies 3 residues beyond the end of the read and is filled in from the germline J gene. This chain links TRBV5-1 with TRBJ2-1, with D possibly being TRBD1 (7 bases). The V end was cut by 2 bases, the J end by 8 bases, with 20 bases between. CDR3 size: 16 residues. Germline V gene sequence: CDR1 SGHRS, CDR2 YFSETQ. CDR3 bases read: TGCGCCAGCAGCTTAACAGCGACAGGGAGGATGGATGAG. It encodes CASSLTATGRMDE. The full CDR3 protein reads CASSLTATGRMDEQFF. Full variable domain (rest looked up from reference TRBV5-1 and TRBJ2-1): KAGVTQTPRYLIKTRGQQVTLSCSPISGHRSVSWYQQTPGQGLQFLFEYFSETQRNKGNFPGRFSGRQFSNSRSEMNVSTLELGDSALYLCASSLTATGRMDEQFFGPGTRLTVL.

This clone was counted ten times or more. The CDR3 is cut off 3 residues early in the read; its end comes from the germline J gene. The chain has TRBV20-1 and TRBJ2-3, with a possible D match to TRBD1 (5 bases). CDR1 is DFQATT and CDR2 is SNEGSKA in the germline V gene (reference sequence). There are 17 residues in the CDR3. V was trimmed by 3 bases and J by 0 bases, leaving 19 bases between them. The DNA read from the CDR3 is TGCAGTGCTAGTCAGGCCGAATTATCAGGGAGCACAGATACG. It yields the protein CSASQAELSGSTDT. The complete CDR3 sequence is CSASQAELSGSTDTQYF.

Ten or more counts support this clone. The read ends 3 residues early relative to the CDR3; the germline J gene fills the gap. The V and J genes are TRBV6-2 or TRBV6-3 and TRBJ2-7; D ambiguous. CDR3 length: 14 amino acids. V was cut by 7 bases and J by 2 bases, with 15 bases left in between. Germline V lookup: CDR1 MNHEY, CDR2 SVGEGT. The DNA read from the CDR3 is TGTGCCAGCAACGACCTAGACGGCCCCTACGAG. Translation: CASNDLDGPYE. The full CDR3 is CASNDLDGPYEQYF.

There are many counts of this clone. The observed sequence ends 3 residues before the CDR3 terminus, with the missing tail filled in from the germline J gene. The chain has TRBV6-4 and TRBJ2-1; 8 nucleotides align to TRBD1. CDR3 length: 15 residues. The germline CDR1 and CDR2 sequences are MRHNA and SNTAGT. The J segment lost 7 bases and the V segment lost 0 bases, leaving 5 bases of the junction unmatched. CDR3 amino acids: CASSDSWQGANEQFF. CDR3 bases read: TGTGCCAGCAGTGACTCCTGGCAGGGGGCAAATGAG.

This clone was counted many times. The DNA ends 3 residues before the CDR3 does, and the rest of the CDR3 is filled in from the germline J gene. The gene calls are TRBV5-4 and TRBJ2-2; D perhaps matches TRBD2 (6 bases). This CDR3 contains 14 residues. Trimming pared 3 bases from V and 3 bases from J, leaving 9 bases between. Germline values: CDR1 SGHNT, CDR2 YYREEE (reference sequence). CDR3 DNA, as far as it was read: TGTGCCAGCAGCTGGCCGGGGGACACCGGGGAG. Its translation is CASSWPGDTGE. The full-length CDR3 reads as CASSWPGDTGELFF.

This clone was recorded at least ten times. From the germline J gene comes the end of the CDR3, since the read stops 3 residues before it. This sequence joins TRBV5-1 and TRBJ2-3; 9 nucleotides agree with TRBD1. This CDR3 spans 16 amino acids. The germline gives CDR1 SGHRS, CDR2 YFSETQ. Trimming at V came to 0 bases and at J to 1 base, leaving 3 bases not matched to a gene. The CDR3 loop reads CASSLAGQGRTDTQYF. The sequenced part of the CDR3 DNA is TGCGCCAGCAGCTTGGCAGGACAGGGGCGCACAGATACG. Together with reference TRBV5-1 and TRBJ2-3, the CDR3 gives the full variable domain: KAGVTQTPRYLIKTRGQQVTLSCSPISGHRSVSWYQQTPGQGLQFLFEYFSETQRNKGNFPGRFSGRQFSNSRSEMNVSTLELGDSALYLCASSLAGQGRTDTQYFGPGTRLTVL.

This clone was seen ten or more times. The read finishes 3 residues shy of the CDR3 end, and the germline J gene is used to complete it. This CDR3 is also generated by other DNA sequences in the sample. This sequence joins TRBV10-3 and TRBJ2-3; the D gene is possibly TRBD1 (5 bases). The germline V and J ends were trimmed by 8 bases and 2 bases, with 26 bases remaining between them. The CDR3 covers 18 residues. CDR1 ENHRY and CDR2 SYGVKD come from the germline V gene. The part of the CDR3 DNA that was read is TGTGCCATCTCCCCCAGGGCCAGGTACTTCGAAGACACAGATACG. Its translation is CAISPRARYFEDTDT. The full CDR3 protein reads CAISPRARYFEDTDTQYF.

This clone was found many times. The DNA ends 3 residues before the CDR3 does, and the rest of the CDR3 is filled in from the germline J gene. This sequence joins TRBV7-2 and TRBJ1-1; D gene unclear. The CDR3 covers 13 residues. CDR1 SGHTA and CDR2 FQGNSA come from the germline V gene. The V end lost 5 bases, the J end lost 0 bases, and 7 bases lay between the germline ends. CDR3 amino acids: CASSGWLNTEAFF. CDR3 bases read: TGTGCCAGCAGCGGTTGGCTGAACACTGAA.

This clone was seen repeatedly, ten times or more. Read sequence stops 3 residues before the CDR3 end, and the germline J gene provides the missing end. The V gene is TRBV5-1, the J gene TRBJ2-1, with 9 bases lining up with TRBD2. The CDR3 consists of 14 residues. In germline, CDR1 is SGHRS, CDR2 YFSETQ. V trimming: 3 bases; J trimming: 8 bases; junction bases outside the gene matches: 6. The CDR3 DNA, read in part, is TGCGCCAGCAGCTCGGGACTAGCTTTGGATGAG. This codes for CASSSGLALDE. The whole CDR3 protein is CASSSGLALDEQFF.

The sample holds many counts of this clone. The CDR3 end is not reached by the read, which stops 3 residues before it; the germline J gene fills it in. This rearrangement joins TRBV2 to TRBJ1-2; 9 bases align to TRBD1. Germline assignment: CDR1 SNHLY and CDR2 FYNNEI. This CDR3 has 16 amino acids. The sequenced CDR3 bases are TGTGCCAGCAGTGGGCCAGACGGGACAGGGTTTAGGGGC. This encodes CASSGPDGTGFRG. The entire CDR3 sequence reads CASSGPDGTGFRGYTF. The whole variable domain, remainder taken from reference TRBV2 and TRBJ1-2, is EPEVTQTPSHQVTQMGQEVILRCVPISNHLYFYWYRQILGQKVEFLVSFYNNEISEKSEIFDDQFSVERPDGSNFTLKIRSTKLEDSAMYFCASSGPDGTGFRGYTFGSGTRLTVV.